This passage covers 22 T cell receptor beta chains from one sample sequenced in a study of tumor-infiltrating lymphocytes in primary liver carcinoma. Total RNA amounting to about 520 ng was the source from which TCR beta cDNA was made with a constant-region primer. Each TCR beta library was derived from three nested multiplex PCR rounds that employed slightly modified ARM-PCR. With TRBV1-TRBV30 forward primers and a C-beta reverse primer, the first two PCR rounds were run for around 10 cycles each. TCRdb re-called the multiplex PCR reads through MiXCR, storing one row per CDR3 protein. The data hold approximately 340,000 distinct CDR3 sequences, with around three fifths observed a single time. Alongside blood RNA obtained from unsorted whole blood, germline DNA was also extracted. Material: peripheral blood. The receptors shown here come from a man in his forties or fifties with primary liver carcinoma and hepatitis B virus infection.

The CDR3 region is CASSPTGSHLPYEQYF. CDR3 DNA: TGTGCCAGCAGCCCGACAGGATCGCACCTCCCTTACGAGCAGTACTTC. This chain joins TRBV28 and TRBJ2-7; D might be TRBD1 (6 bases). In germline, CDR1 is MDHEN, CDR2 SYDVKM. The CDR3 spans 16 residues. Trimming left V 6 bases short and J 4 bases short, with 22 bases between.

Worth noting for this clonotype: A read error may be the cause here, since a much bigger clone is one base away. This rearrangement joins TRBV14 to TRBJ2-2, with D perhaps matching TRBD1 (5 bases). The CDR3 is 18 amino acids. Germline CDR1 SGHDN, CDR2 FVKESK. The CDR3 region is CVSSLRTSSHSTTGELFF. In DNA, the CDR3 is TGTGTCAGCAGCTTAAGGACATCGAGCCACTCTACCACCGGGGAGCTGTTTTTT.

On this clonotype: The junction and the germline gene differ at one end; a read error may be behind it. CDR3 protein: CASSQELGSREVFF. The CDR3 DNA is TGTGCAAGCAGCCAAGAATTGGGGAGCCGAGAAGTTTTCTTT. V is TRBV4-2 and J is TRBJ1-1; D remains ambiguous. The CDR3 loop spans 14 amino acids. Germline CDR1 reads LGHNA; CDR2 reads YNFKEQ.

This clonotype was found many times. The V and J genes are TRBV6-6 and TRBJ1-2; 8 nucleotides match TRBD1. Germline V lookup: CDR1 MNHNY, CDR2 SVGAGI (reference sequence). The CDR3 loop spans 16 amino acids. V was pared by 5 bases and J by 4 bases, with 12 bases of the junction left unmatched. CDR3 sequence reads: CASSEDRAIGAYGYTF. CDR3 coding DNA: TGTGCCAGCAGTGAGGACAGGGCGATAGGGGCCTATGGCTACACCTTC.

Worth noting for this clonotype: The junction does not match germline at one end; this may be a read error. The V call is TRBV11-2, the J call TRBJ2-3, with 8 bases identical to TRBD2. This CDR3 has 16 residues. Germline CDR1 and CDR2: SGHAT and FQNNGV. The CDR3: CASSILAVYSTDTQYF. The CDR3 region has the DNA TGTGCAAGCAGCATACTAGCGGTTTATAGCACAGATACGCAGTATTTT.

With respect to this clonotype: It may be a read error: a sequence one base away is much more abundant. CDR3 amino acids: CASSADSPGDMQYF. The CDR3 DNA sequence: TGTGCCAGCAGTGCCGACTCACCGGGAGATATGCAGTATTTT. The genes are TRBV12-3 or TRBV12-4 and TRBJ2-3; a possible D gene is TRBD2 (6 bases). The CDR3 runs 14 residues.

This clonotype was detected ten times or more. The chain links TRBV29-1 to TRBJ2-7; TRBD1 or TRBD2 may be the D gene (6 bases each). Trimming took off 8 bases at V and 3 bases at J, with 23 bases between the two ends. The CDR3 sequence is 15 residues long. Germline CDR1 reads SQVTM; CDR2 reads ANQGSEA. The CDR3 sequence is CSYKGGPGEFYEQYF. The CDR3 DNA reads as TGCAGCTATAAGGGGGGCCCGGGAGAGTTCTACGAGCAGTACTTC.

A word on this clonotype: A read error may account for a junction end that differs from germline. The V call is TRBV11-1, the J call TRBJ2-3, with a possible D match to TRBD2 (6 bases). The CDR3 is made up of 15 amino acids. The germline gives CDR1 SGHAT, CDR2 FQDESV (reference sequence). The CDR3 DNA follows: TGTACCAGCAGCTTACTGATCACTAGCACAGACACGCAGTATTTT. It specifies CTSSLLITSTDTQYF.

On this clonotype: This may be a read error: a much more frequent sequence differs by one nucleotide. The chain links TRBV10-3 to TRBJ2-1; TRBD2 matches at 7 bases. CDR3 size: 17 residues. V lost 5 bases and J lost 2; bases outside the gene matches: 12. Germline CDR1 and CDR2: ENHRY and SYGVKD. The CDR3 nucleotides are TGTGCCATCAGTAGGGTGGAGGGGACTAATACCTACAATGAGCAGTTCTTC. It is translated as CAISRVEGTNTYNEQFF.

The chain uses TRBV5-1 and TRBJ1-1; the D is unclear. Germline values: CDR1 SGHRS, CDR2 YFSETQ. CDR3 length: 14 amino acids. Trimming pared 5 bases from V and 3 bases from J, leaving 14 bases between. CDR3 sequence: CASRPGIADTEAFF. For the CDR3, the DNA is TGCGCCAGCAGACCGGGGATAGCGGACACTGAAGCTTTCTTT.

This clonotype appeared once. A much larger clone sits a single nucleotide away, making a read error possible. This sequence joins TRBV4-3 and TRBJ2-7; 7 bases match TRBD1. The germline CDR1 and CDR2 sequences are LGHNA and YSLEER. This CDR3 has 14 amino acids. The CDR3 here is CANSQMTGTYEQYF. Here the CDR3 DNA reads TGCGCCAACAGCCAGATGACAGGGACCTACGAGCAGTACTTC.

V and J are TRBV10-3 and TRBJ2-7; 7 bases are a match to TRBD2. Germline V lookup: CDR1 ENHRY, CDR2 SYGVKD. With V trimmed by 7 bases and J by 3 bases, 6 bases remained unmatched. This CDR3 is 13 amino acids long. In DNA, the CDR3 is TGTGCCATCACGGGCGGGGAGGGCTACGAGCAGTACTTC. This encodes CAITGGEGYEQYF.

Note on this clonotype: Given a much more abundant clone one base away, this may be a read error. This sequence joins TRBV6-2 or TRBV6-3 and TRBJ2-5, with D tentatively TRBD2 (5 bases). The CDR3 consists of 13 residues. The V end was cut by 6 bases, the J end by 4 bases, with 12 bases between. Germline V CDR1 and CDR2: MNHEY, SVGEGT. This CDR3 reads CASSDRGIETQYF. The CDR3, as DNA: TGTGCCAGCAGCGACCGGGGAATAGAGACCCAGTACTTC.

This clonotype was picked up a small number of times. The chain couples TRBV13 to TRBJ2-1, with TRBD1 matching over 7 bases. The CDR3 sequence is 15 residues long. Looked up from germline, CDR1 is PRHDT and CDR2 is FYEKMQ (reference sequence). J lost 6 bases, V lost 5 bases, and 10 bases had no gene match. CDR3 nucleotide sequence: TGTGCCAGCAGCCTGCGGACAGGTTACGGCAATGAGCAGTTCTTC. Translating it yields CASSLRTGYGNEQFF. Together with reference TRBV13 and TRBJ2-1, the CDR3 gives the full variable domain: AAGVIQSPRHLIKEKRETATLKCYPIPRHDTVYWYQQGPGQDPQFLISFYEKMQSDKGSIPDRFSAQQFSDYHSELNMSSLELGDSALYFCASSLRTGYGNEQFFGPGTRLTVL.

Concerning this clonotype itself: One end of the junction varies from germline; a read error may be responsible. This chain joins TRBV11-1 and TRBJ2-7; 7 bases fit TRBD2. The CDR3 length is 16 residues. The germline gives CDR1 SGHAT, CDR2 FQDESV (reference sequence). CDR3 bases: TGTGTCAGCAGAGGCGGAACTAGCGAGAGTCTCTACGAGCAGTACTTC. As protein: CVSRGGTSESLYEQYF.

This clonotype was recorded a few times. The chain couples TRBV10-1 to TRBJ2-7; a weak D match, TRBD2 (6 bases). Between the trimmed V and J ends, which lost 3 bases and 6 bases, there was a span of 12 bases. Germline loops: CDR1 WNHNN, CDR2 SYGVQD (reference sequence). The CDR3 consists of 13 residues. The chain's CDR3 is CASSELARGEQYF. In nucleotides, the CDR3 is TGCGCCAGCAGTGAACTAGCCCGAGGCGAGCAGTACTTC.

V is TRBV11-2 and J is TRBJ2-1, with D possibly being TRBD2 (6 bases). The ends were cut back, 8 bases at V and 5 bases at J, with 19 bases in the middle. Germline assignment: CDR1 SGHAT and CDR2 FQNNGV. The CDR3 consists of 15 residues. CDR3 sequence: CASGKWTNGHNEQFF. The DNA for the CDR3 is TGTGCCAGCGGCAAATGGACTAACGGTCACAATGAGCAGTTCTTC.

This clonotype turned up a few times. A much larger clone differs from this one at a single base, so this may be a read error. The gene calls are TRBV4-1 and TRBJ1-5; D might be TRBD1 (6 bases). The CDR3 has 16 amino acids. Germline CDR1 reads MGHRA; CDR2 reads YSYEKL. CDR3 sequence reads: CASSQGPAGANQSQHF. The CDR3 nucleotides are TGCGCCAGCAGCCAAGGGCCGGCAGGGGCCAATCAGTCCCAGCATTTT.

A remark on this clonotype: This may be a read error: a much more frequent sequence differs by one nucleotide. The chain carries TRBV5-4 and TRBJ2-7, with D perhaps given as TRBD1 or TRBD2 (5 bases each). The CDR3 covers 13 residues. CDR1 is SGHNT and CDR2 is YYREEE in the germline V gene (reference sequence). The CDR3, as DNA: TGTGCCAGCAGCCTGCCGGGACGCTACGAGCTGTACTTC. This sequence encodes CASSLPGRYELYF.

This clonotype has only one observation. Since a much larger clone is just one base distant, this may be a read error. The V gene is TRBV6-5, the J gene TRBJ2-3; unclear D gene. Per the germline V gene, CDR1 is MNHEY and CDR2 is SVGAGI. CDR3 length: 14 residues. The V gene lost 5 bases and the J gene lost 6 bases, with 15 bases spanning the gap. CDR3 residues: CASSISLSDDTQYF. The DNA of the CDR3 is TGTGCCAGCAGTATATCCTTATCCGATGATACGCAGTATTTT.

In DNA, the CDR3 is TGTGCCACCAGTGATTCCAATACCGGGACAGGCACCTACGAGCAGTACTTC. Translating it yields CATSDSNTGTGTYEQYF. The V call is TRBV24-1, the J call TRBJ2-7, with 8 bases fitting TRBD1. CDR1 is KGHDR, CDR2 SFDVKD, per germline. The ends lost 2 bases at V and 2 bases at J; junction bases unmatched: 10. The CDR3 covers 17 residues.

With respect to this clonotype: One junction end disagrees with the germline gene, perhaps due to a read error. The chain couples TRBV11-2 to TRBJ1-3; a weak D match, TRBD1 (6 bases). The length of the CDR3 is 15 residues. CDR1 SGHAT and CDR2 FQNNGV come from the germline V gene. This CDR3 is CSSSWAGDSGNSIYF. CDR3 nucleotides: TGTTCCAGCAGCTGGGCAGGGGATTCTGGAAACAGCATATATTTT.